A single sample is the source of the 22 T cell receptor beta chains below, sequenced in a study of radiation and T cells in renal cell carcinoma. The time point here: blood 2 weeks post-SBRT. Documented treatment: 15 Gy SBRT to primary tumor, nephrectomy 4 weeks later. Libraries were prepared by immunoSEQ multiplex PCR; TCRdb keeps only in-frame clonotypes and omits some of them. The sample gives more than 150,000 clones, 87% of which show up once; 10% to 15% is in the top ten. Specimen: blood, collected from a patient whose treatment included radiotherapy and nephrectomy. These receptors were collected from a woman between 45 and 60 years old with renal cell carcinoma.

The CDR3 nucleotides are TGTGCCAGCAGCTCCAGGACAGGGCGCACTGAAGCTTTCTTT. Protein product: CASSSRTGRTEAFF. V usage is TRBV7-8 and J usage is TRBJ1-1; 8 nucleotides align to TRBD1. CDR1 and CDR2 from the germline V gene are SGHVS and FQNEAQ. The CDR3 runs to 14 residues. V lost 4 bases, J lost 4 bases, and 5 bases stayed unmatched.

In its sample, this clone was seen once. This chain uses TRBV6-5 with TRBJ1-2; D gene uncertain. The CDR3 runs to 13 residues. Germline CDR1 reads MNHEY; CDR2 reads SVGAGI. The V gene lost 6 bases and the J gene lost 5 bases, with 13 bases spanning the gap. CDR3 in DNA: TGTGCCAGCAGCCCCGGCTGGGGTTATGGCTACACCTTC. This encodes CASSPGWGYGYTF.

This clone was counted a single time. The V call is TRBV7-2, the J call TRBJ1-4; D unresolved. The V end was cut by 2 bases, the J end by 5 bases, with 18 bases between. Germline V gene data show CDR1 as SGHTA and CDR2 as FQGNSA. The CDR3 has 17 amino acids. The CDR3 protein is CASSLSPVRSENEKLFF. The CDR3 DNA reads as TGTGCCAGCAGCTTAAGCCCCGTTCGTTCAGAAAATGAAAAACTGTTTTTT.

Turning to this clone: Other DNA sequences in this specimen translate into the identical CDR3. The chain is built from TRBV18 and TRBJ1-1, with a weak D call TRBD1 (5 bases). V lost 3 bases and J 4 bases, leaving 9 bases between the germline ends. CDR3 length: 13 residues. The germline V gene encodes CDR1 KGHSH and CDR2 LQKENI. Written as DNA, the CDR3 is TGTGCCAGCTCACCTAACGGGGGCACTGAAGCTTTCTTT. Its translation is CASSPNGGTEAFF.

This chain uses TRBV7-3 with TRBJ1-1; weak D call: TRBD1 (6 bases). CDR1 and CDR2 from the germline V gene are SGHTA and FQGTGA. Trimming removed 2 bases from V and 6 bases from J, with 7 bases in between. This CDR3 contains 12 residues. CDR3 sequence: CASSLEGAEAFF. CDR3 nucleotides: TGTGCCAGCAGCTTAGAGGGGGCTGAAGCTTTCTTT.

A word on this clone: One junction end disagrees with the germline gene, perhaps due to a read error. The CDR3 loop reads CASSRGVTNTGELFF. CDR3 bases: TGTGCTAGCAGCAGGGGCGTTACGAACACCGGGGAGCTGTTTTTT. The J gene is TRBJ2-2, the V gene TRBV7-7; tentative D call: TRBD1 (6 bases). There are 15 residues in the CDR3. Germline CDR1 is SSHAT and CDR2 is FNYEAQ (reference sequence).

CDR3 sequence: CASSYLDSGEQFF. The CDR3 region has the DNA TGTGCCAGCAGTTACTTGGACAGCGGCGAGCAGTTCTTC. The chain couples TRBV6-6 to TRBJ2-1; a possible D gene is TRBD1 (6 bases). Trimming stripped 1 base from V and 10 bases from J, with 11 bases between. Germline V lookup: CDR1 MNHNY, CDR2 SVGAGI (reference sequence). The CDR3 runs 13 residues.

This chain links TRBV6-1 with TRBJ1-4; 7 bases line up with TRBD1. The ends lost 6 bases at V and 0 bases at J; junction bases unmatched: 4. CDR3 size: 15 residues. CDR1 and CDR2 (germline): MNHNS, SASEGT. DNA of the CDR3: TGTGCCAGCAGAGGACAGGTTGCAACTAATGAAAAACTGTTTTTT. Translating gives CASRGQVATNEKLFF.

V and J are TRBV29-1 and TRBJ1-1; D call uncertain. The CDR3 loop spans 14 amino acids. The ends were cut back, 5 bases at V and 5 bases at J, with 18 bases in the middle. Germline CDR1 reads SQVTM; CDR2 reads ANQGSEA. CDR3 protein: CSVRRWARETEAFF. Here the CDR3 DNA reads TGCAGCGTTAGAAGGTGGGCCCGGGAAACTGAAGCTTTCTTT.

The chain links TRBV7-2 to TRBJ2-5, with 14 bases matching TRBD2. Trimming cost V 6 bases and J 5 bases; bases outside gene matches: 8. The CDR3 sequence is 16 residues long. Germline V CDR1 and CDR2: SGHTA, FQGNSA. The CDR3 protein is CASRSRLAGGQETQYF. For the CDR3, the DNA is TGTGCCAGCAGGTCTCGACTAGCGGGGGGGCAGGAGACCCAGTACTTC.

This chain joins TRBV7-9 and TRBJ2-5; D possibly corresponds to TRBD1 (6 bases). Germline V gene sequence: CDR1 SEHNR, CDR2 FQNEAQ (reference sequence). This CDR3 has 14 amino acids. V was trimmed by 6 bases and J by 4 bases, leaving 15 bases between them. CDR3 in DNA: TGTGCCAGCAGGACCAGGACAGCAGGAGAGACCCAGTACTTC. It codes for CASRTRTAGETQYF.

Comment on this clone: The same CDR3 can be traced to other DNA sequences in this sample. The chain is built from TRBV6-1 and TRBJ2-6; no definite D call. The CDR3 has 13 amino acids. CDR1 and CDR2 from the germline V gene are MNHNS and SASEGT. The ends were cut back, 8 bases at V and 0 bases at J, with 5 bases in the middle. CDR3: CASSDSGANVLTF. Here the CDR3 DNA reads TGTGCCAGCTCAGACTCTGGGGCCAACGTCCTGACTTTC.

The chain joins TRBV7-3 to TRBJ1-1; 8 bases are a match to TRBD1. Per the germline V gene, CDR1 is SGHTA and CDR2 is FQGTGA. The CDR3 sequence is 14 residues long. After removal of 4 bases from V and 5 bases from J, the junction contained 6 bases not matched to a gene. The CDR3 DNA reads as TGTGCCAGCAGCTCTCAGGGGGCGCCGACTGAAGCTTTCTTT. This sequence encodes CASSSQGAPTEAFF.

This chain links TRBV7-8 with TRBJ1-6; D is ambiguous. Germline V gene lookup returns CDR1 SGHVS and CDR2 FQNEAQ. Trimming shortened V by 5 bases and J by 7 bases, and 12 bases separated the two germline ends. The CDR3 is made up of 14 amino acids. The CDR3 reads CASSPQFLNSPLHF. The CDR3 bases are TGTGCCAGCAGCCCGCAATTTTTGAATTCACCCCTCCACTTT.

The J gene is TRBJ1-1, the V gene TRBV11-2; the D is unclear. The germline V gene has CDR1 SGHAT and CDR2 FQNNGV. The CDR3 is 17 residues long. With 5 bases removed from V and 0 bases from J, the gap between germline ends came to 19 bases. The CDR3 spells CASSPSPGRPMNTEAFF. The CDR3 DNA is TGTGCCAGCAGCCCCTCCCCGGGCCGACCCATGAACACTGAAGCTTTCTTT.

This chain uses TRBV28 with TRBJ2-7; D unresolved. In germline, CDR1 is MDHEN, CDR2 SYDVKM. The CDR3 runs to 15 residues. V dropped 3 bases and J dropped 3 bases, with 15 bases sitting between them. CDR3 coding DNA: TGTGCCAGCAGTTTTCAGGCAGGTACCCTCTACGAGCAGTACTTC. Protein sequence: CASSFQAGTLYEQYF.

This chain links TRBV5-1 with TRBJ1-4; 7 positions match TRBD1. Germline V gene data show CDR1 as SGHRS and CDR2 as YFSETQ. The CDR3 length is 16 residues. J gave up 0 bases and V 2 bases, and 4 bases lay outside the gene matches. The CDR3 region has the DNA TGCGCCAGCAGCTTCGGGACAGATCCAACTAATGAAAAACTGTTTTTT. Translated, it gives CASSFGTDPTNEKLFF.

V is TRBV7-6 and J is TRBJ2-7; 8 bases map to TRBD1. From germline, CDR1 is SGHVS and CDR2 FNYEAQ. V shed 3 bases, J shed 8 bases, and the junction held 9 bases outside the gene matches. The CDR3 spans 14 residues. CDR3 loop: CASSFPGTGDKQYF. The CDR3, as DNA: TGTGCCAGCAGCTTCCCCGGGACAGGTGATAAGCAGTACTTC.

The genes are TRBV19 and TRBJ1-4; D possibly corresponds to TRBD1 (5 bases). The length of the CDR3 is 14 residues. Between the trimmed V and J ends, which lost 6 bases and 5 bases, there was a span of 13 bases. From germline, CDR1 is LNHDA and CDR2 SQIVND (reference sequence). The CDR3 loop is CASRGTPENEKLFF. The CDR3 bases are TGTGCCAGTAGGGGGACCCCCGAAAATGAAAAACTGTTTTTT.

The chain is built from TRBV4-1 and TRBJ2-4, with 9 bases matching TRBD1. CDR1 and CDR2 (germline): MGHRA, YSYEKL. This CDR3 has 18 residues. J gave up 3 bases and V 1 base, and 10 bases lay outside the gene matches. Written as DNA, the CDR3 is TGCGCCAGCAGCCAAGTTCTTGTCGGACAGGGGATCAAAAACATTCAGTACTTC. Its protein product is CASSQVLVGQGIKNIQYF.

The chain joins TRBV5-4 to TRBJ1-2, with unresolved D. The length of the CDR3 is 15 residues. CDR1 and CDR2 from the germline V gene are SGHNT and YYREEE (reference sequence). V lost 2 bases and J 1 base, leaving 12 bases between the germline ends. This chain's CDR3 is CASSFDIEGNYGYTF. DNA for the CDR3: TGTGCCAGCAGCTTCGACATCGAAGGTAACTATGGCTACACCTTC.

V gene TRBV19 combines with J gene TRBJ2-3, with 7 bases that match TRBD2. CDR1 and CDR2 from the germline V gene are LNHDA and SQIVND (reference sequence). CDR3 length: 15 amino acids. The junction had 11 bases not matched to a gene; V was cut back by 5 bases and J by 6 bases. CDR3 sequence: CASSFGRWGGDTQYF. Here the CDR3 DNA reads TGTGCCAGTAGTTTTGGACGCTGGGGGGGGGATACGCAGTATTTT.